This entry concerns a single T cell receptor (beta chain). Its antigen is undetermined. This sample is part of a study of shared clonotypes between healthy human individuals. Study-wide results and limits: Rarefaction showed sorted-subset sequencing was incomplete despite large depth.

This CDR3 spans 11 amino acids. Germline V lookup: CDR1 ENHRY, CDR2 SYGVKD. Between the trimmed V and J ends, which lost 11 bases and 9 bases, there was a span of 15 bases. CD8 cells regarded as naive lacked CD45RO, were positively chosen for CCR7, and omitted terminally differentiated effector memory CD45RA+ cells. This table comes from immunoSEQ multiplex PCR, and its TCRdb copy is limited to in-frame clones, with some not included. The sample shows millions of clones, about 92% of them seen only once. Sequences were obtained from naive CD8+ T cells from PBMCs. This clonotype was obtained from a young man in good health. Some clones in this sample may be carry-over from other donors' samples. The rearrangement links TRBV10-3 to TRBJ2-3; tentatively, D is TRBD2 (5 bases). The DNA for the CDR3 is TGTGCCCTCCTTTCTGGAGGAACGCAGTATTTT. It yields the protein CALLSGGTQYF.